A selection of T cell receptor beta chains follows, all from one sample in a study of regulatory dendritic cells for organ transplantation. Here immunoSEQ multiplex PCR was the method, and the copy in TCRdb shows in-frame clones only, minus some. The repertoire consists of under 35,000 clones, with 85% to 90% occurring once and the leading ten covering under 0.065%. Sample: naive CD4+ T cells from blood. These receptors were taken from a human donor in good health. CDR3s include the opening cysteine and the closing phenylalanine or tryptophan. The D gene is left open where the match is weak. Where a row states a size, it is once, few, many or the class of an expanded clone; other rows omit it.

TRBV4-3,.,15,TRBJ2-2,.,TGCGCCAGCAGCCAAATCGTCGGGGGGCCCGGGGAGCTGTTTTTT,CASSQIVGGPGELFF
TRBV6-5,.,12,TRBJ2-2,.,TGTGCCAGCAGTTATACCGGCGGGAAGCTGTTTTTT,CASSYTGGKLFF
TRBV7-2,.,14,TRBJ1-5,.,TGTGCCAGCAGCTTAGGTAGGGGTGATCAGCCCCAGCATTTT,CASSLGRGDQPQHF
TRBV5-4,.,16,TRBJ2-3,.,TGTGCCAGCAGCTACCCTAGTCCGATCAGCACAGATACGCAGTATTTT,CASSYPSPISTDTQYF
TRBV29-1,.,15,TRBJ2-7,once,TGCAGCGTTGAGGGGGGTGTGCAGGGTAACGACGAGCAGTACTTC,CSVEGGVQGNDEQYF
TRBV2,TRBD2,16,TRBJ2-7,.,TGTGCCAGCAGTCCGGGACTAGCGGGAGGGCCGTACGAGCAGTACTTC,CASSPGLAGGPYEQYF
TRBV29-1,TRBD1,14,TRBJ2-4,.,TGCAGCGTGAGGGAAGGGACAGCGAAAAACATTCAGTACTTC,CSVREGTAKNIQYF
TRBV7-9,.,14,TRBJ2-1,.,TGTGCCAGCCCGGGTTCGTCCACCTACAATGAGCAGTTCTTC,CASPGSSTYNEQFF
TRBV7-9,.,14,TRBJ2-2,.,TGTGCCAGCAGCTTAAAGCTCAACACCGGGGAGCTGTTTTTT,CASSLKLNTGELFF
TRBV9,.,14,TRBJ1-1,.,TGTGCCAGCAGCGTAGAATCCCCAGGGGCGGAAGCTTTCTTT,CASSVESPGAEAFF
TRBV6-1,.,14,TRBJ1-2,.,TGTGCCAGCAGTGAAAGGGGTAGGACGGGTGGCTACACCTTC,CASSERGRTGGYTF
TRBV7-8,TRBD2,14,TRBJ2-1,.,TGTGCCAGCAGCCCCCGAGCACTAGCGGGAGGCCGGTTCTTC,CASSPRALAGGRFF
TRBV6-1,.,16,TRBJ2-1,.,TGTGCCAGCAGTGAAAATGGGGCAGGAAGCTCGAATGAGCAGTTCTTC,CASSENGAGSSNEQFF
TRBV5-1,TRBD2,15,TRBJ2-1,.,TGCGCCAGCAGCCGGGAGGGACTAGGCTACAATGAGCAGTTCTTC,CASSREGLGYNEQFF
TRBV2,.,16,TRBJ1-5,.,TGTGCCAGCAGTGAAGGTGAGGGTTGGAGCAATCAGCCCCAGCATTTT,CASSEGEGWSNQPQHF
TRBV7-8,.,14,TRBJ1-5,.,TGTGCCAGCAGCTCCGGGACGGGTTCGGTGGCCCAGCATTTT,CASSSGTGSVAQHF
TRBV10-2,TRBD2,14,TRBJ2-5,.,TGCGCCAGCAGCACTAGCGGGAGGGTGGAGACCCAGTACTTC,CASSTSGRVETQYF
TRBV28,.,14,TRBJ2-7,.,TGTGCCAGCAGTTGGCTTCAGGCCGGCTACGAGCAGTACTTC,CASSWLQAGYEQYF
TRBV28,.,11,TRBJ1-5,.,TGTGCCAGCGGGGGCGGACAGCCCCAGCATTTT,CASGGGQPQHF
TRBV27,.,14,TRBJ2-1,few,TGTGCCAGCACTGTCTTTGGGCAACACAATGAGCAGTTCTTC,CASTVFGQHNEQFF
TRBV5-4,TRBD2,13,TRBJ2-3,.,TGTGCCAGCAGCTTGCCGGGGGGAGATACGCAGTATTTT,CASSLPGGDTQYF
TRBV7-2,TRBD2,16,TRBJ2-4,few,TGTGCCAGCAGCTTAGAAGCGGGGCTAGCCAAAAACATTCAGTACTTC,CASSLEAGLAKNIQYF
TRBV28,.,12,TRBJ1-2,.,TGTGCCAGCAGTTTTGAGGGTTATGGCTACACCTTC,CASSFEGYGYTF
TRBV5-6,.,17,TRBJ2-6,.,TGTGCCAGCAGCTTTTCTCTCGGTACTTCTGGGGCCAACGTCCTGACTTTC,CASSFSLGTSGANVLTF
TRBV9,.,13,TRBJ1-1,.,TGTGCCAGCAGCATCTGGGACAACACTGAAGCTTTCTTT,CASSIWDNTEAFF
TRBV2,.,15,TRBJ2-4,once,TGTGCCAGCATAGTAGGAGTTCTAGCCAAAAACATTCAGTACTTC,CASIVGVLAKNIQYF
TRBV28,.,15,TRBJ1-3,.,TGTGCCAGCAGTTTAGGGGGGCCCTCTGGAAACACCATATATTTT,CASSLGGPSGNTIYF
TRBV5-4,TRBD1,13,TRBJ1-3,.,TGTGCCAGCAGCGCAAAGACAGGGGACACCATATATTTT,CASSAKTGDTIYF
TRBV27,.,17,TRBJ2-3,.,TGTGCCAGCAGTTTAGGGTTGTCGGGTTATTACCGGGATACGCAGTATTTT,CASSLGLSGYYRDTQYF
TRBV5-1,.,16,TRBJ1-4,.,TGCGCCAGCAGCTCCAGCTCCGGGGGCTTTAATGAAAAACTGTTTTTT,CASSSSSGGFNEKLFF
TRBV30,.,12,TRBJ2-5,.,TGTGCCTGGAGTGCAGGGAGAGAGACCCAGTACTTC,CAWSAGRETQYF
TRBV27,TRBD2,16,TRBJ2-7,.,TGTGCCAGCAGTTTACTAGCGGGGGGCACGAGCTACGAGCAGTACTTC,CASSLLAGGTSYEQYF
TRBV6-1,.,12,TRBJ2-3,.,TGTGCCACCCGGGACCGCACAGATACGCAGTATTTT,CATRDRTDTQYF
TRBV7-2,TRBD1,15,TRBJ2-5,.,TGTGCCAGCAGCTTAGCGTGGGACAGGGAAGAGACCCAGTACTTC,CASSLAWDREETQYF
TRBV10-3,.,14,TRBJ1-1,.,TGTGCCATCAGTGAGTCTTTCGGAGACACTGAAGCTTTCTTT,CAISESFGDTEAFF
TRBV7-2,.,14,TRBJ1-1,few,TGTGCCAGCAGCTCAATCAAGGTGAACACTGAAGCTTTCTTT,CASSSIKVNTEAFF
TRBV19,.,12,TRBJ1-1,.,TGTGCCAGTAGTATAGTAGGGGCTGAAGCTTTCTTT,CASSIVGAEAFF
TRBV5-1,.,14,TRBJ1-4,.,TGCGCCAGCAGCTTGACAGGTCCGAATGAAAAACTGTTTTTT,CASSLTGPNEKLFF
TRBV30,.,13,TRBJ2-5,once,TGTGCCTGGTCCCTGGGGTTTCATGAGACCCAGTACTTC,CAWSLGFHETQYF
TRBV2,.,13,TRBJ1-1,.,TGTGCCAGCAGGGTCAGGGGTGGGACTGAAGCTTTCTTT,CASRVRGGTEAFF
TRBV6-4,TRBD2,16,TRBJ2-1,.,TGTGCCAGCAGTTCACGTAGCGGGAGGGCCCCGAATGAGCAGTTCTTC,CASSSRSGRAPNEQFF
TRBV10-3,.,14,TRBJ2-1,.,TGTGCCATCAGTGTTCGCGGGACGTACAATGAGCAGTTCTTC,CAISVRGTYNEQFF
TRBV18,TRBD1,15,TRBJ2-7,.,TGTGCCAGCTCACCATCCGGGACAGTGTCCTACGAGCAGTACTTC,CASSPSGTVSYEQYF
TRBV6-1,.,14,TRBJ1-4,few,TGTGCCAGCAGTGTGGGCAGATATAATGAAAAACTGTTTTTT,CASSVGRYNEKLFF
TRBV7-2,TRBD1,15,TRBJ2-7,.,TGTGCCAGCAGCGCCCAACCGGGACAGGGTTACGAGCAGTACTTC,CASSAQPGQGYEQYF
TRBV7-6,.,15,TRBJ2-3,.,TGTGCCAGCAGCTTACAGGCCACTAGCACAGATACGCAGTATTTT,CASSLQATSTDTQYF
TRBV11-2,TRBD1,18,TRBJ2-2,.,TGTGCCAGCAGCTTCTACCTGGGGGACAGGCAGAACACCGGGGAGCTGTTTTTT,CASSFYLGDRQNTGELFF
TRBV10-1,TRBD2,14,TRBJ2-7,.,TGCGCCAGCTCCCGGGAGGCCTTCGAAGACGAGCAGTACTTC,CASSREAFEDEQYF
TRBV19,.,14,TRBJ2-5,.,TGTGCCAGTAGCCAACAGGCCTTCCAAGAGACCCAGTACTTC,CASSQQAFQETQYF
TRBV19,.,17,TRBJ1-1,.,TGTGCCAGTAGTGTTACAACAGGGTCCGCGTGGGGCACTGAAGCTTTCTTT,CASSVTTGSAWGTEAFF
TRBV28,.,16,TRBJ2-6,.,TGTGCCAGCAGTTTCTCAGGCCCCTCTGGGGCCAACGTCCTGACTTTC,CASSFSGPSGANVLTF
TRBV19,.,14,TRBJ2-7,.,TGTGCCAGTAGTATATCCGGATTTACCTACGAGCAGTACTTC,CASSISGFTYEQYF
TRBV6-5,TRBD1,13,TRBJ2-1,.,TGTGCCAGCAGTAGGACAGGTTTCAATGAGCAGTTCTTC,CASSRTGFNEQFF
TRBV2,.,13,TRBJ1-2,.,TGTGCCAGCATCCAACAGGCCGGTTATGGCTACACCTTC,CASIQQAGYGYTF
TRBV19,.,12,TRBJ2-1,.,TGTGCCAGTAGTTACACGAACAATGAGCAGTTCTTC,CASSYTNNEQFF
TRBV9,.,13,TRBJ1-5,.,TGTGCCAGCAGCGTAGCCGCCGGGCAGCCCCAGCATTTT,CASSVAAGQPQHF
TRBV18,TRBD1,16,TRBJ2-7,once,TGTGCCAGCTCACCACGAGGGACAGGGGGGGTTTACGAGCAGTACTTC,CASSPRGTGGVYEQYF
TRBV11-3,TRBD1,14,TRBJ2-5,.,TGTGCCAGCAGCGGGGACAGGGTTCCGGAGACCCAGTACTTC,CASSGDRVPETQYF
TRBV14,.,12,TRBJ2-7,few,TGTGCCAGCAGCCAACAATGGAGAGAGCAGTACTTC,CASSQQWREQYF